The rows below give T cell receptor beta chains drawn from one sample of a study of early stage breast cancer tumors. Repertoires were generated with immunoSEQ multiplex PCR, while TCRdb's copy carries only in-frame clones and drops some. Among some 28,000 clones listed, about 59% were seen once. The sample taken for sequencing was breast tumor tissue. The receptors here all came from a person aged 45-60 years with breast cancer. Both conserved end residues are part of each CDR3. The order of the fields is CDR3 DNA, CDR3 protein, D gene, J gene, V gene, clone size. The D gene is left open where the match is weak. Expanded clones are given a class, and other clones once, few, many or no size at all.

TGTGCCAGCAGCCAGTCACGGGGGACGGACGAGCAGTACTTC,CASSQSRGTDEQYF,NA,TRBJ2-7,TRBV11-1,NA
TGTGCCAGCAGTCCTTGGACAGGGGCACGGAATGAGCAGTTCTTC,CASSPWTGARNEQFF,TRBD1,TRBJ2-1,TRBV27,few
TGTGCCAGCAGTGTGTGGCCTGAGCAGTTCTTC,CASSVWPEQFF,NA,TRBJ2-1,TRBV2,few
TGTGCCAGCAGCTCTTCGGACACCACAGATACGCAGTATTTT,CASSSSDTTDTQYF,NA,TRBJ2-3,TRBV7-9,NA
TGTGCCAGCAGCCCTAGCGGGGGATTTAGAAACACCATATATTTT,CASSPSGGFRNTIYF,NA,TRBJ1-3,TRBV7-2,NA
TGTGCCAGCAGCCAAGAGGCGGGAGGAGCAGAGACCCAGTACTTC,CASSQEAGGAETQYF,TRBD2,TRBJ2-5,TRBV4-2,few
TGTGCCAGCAGTTTAGGGAGTACCGGCTACGAGCAGTACTTC,CASSLGSTGYEQYF,NA,TRBJ2-7,TRBV27,medium-sized
TGCGCCAGCAGCTTGGATGTTGGGTACGAGCAGTACTTC,CASSLDVGYEQYF,NA,TRBJ2-7,TRBV5-1,NA
TGTGCCAGCTCTCAGGGGAATACGCAGTATTTT,CASSQGNTQYF,NA,TRBJ2-3,TRBV6-5,NA
TGTGCCTGGAGTGTACGGCCAGGGGGGGGCTACACCTTC,CAWSVRPGGGYTF,TRBD1,TRBJ1-2,TRBV30,once
TGCGCCAGCAGTCAATCGGTCAGCGGGACTAGCGGGAACAATGAGCAGTTCTTC,CASSQSVSGTSGNNEQFF,TRBD2,TRBJ2-1,TRBV23-1,NA
TGTGCCAGCAGCCCGCTCACGGCTGGGGCCAACGTCCTGACTTTC,CASSPLTAGANVLTF,NA,TRBJ2-6,TRBV6-6,NA
TGTGCCAGCACAAGATGGAGTCCCCTCGGAGATACGCAGTATTTT,CASTRWSPLGDTQYF,NA,TRBJ2-3,TRBV6-7,many
TGTGCCAGCTCACGCGGACAGGGATCCTACAATGAGCAGTTCTTC,CASSRGQGSYNEQFF,TRBD1,TRBJ2-1,TRBV18,NA
TGTGCCAGCAGCCTAGCCGGGACTGATTTCTCTGGAAACACCATATATTTT,CASSLAGTDFSGNTIYF,NA,TRBJ1-3,TRBV5-5,NA
TGTGCCAGCAGTTTACTAGCGGGCTACGAGCAGTACTTC,CASSLLAGYEQYF,TRBD2,TRBJ2-7,TRBV28,NA
TGTGCCAGCAGTACCCCTTATCTACTAATCACAGATACGCAGTATTTT,CASSTPYLLITDTQYF,NA,TRBJ2-3,TRBV28,NA
TGTGCCAGCAGCTTAGCAGCGGGGGAGACCAATGAGCAGTTCTTC,CASSLAAGETNEQFF,TRBD2,TRBJ2-1,TRBV11-2,medium-sized
TGTGCCAGCAGTGAATATGGGACAGGGGGTATTGGCTACACCTTC,CASSEYGTGGIGYTF,TRBD1,TRBJ1-2,TRBV25-1,NA
TGTGCCAGCAGCTTAGGTGCGGGAGTAAGGGACGAGCAGTACTTC,CASSLGAGVRDEQYF,TRBD2,TRBJ2-7,TRBV7-2,many
TGTGCCAGCAGCCCGAGGTCGCAGCTCAATCAGCCCCAGCATTTT,CASSPRSQLNQPQHF,NA,TRBJ1-5,TRBV7-2,NA
TGCGCCAGCAGCCAAGATCGGACAGGGGGCTCAGATACGCAGTATTTT,CASSQDRTGGSDTQYF,TRBD1,TRBJ2-3,TRBV4-3,once
TGTGCCAGCAGCTTAGTTGAAAAGACCCAGTACTTC,CASSLVEKTQYF,NA,TRBJ2-5,TRBV7-6,NA
TGTGCCAGCAGCGCAGGCGTCCGGGACAGCCTTAACTATGGCTACACCTTC,CASSAGVRDSLNYGYTF,TRBD1,TRBJ1-2,TRBV7-9,NA
TGCGCCAGCAGCCAAGATTTCGCGGGCACTAGCACAGATACGCAGTATTTT,CASSQDFAGTSTDTQYF,NA,TRBJ2-3,TRBV4-1,many
TGTGCCAGCAGCGGCGGGAGTGGATCCTACGAGCAGTACTTC,CASSGGSGSYEQYF,TRBD2,TRBJ2-7,TRBV6-1,NA
TGTGCAAGTCGCCCCGGAGGACTCCGCTCCTACAATGAGCAGTTCTTC,CASRPGGLRSYNEQFF,NA,TRBJ2-1,TRBV12-2,NA
TGTGCCAGCAGTTCCCGGACAGGGAGCTCCTACGAGCAGTACTTC,CASSSRTGSSYEQYF,TRBD1,TRBJ2-7,TRBV6-5,NA
TGTGCCAGTAGTAGTGGGAATGCTTACGAGCAGTACTTC,CASSSGNAYEQYF,NA,TRBJ2-7,TRBV19,NA
TGCGCCAGCAGCTTGGACGGGAGGAACACCGGGGAGCTGTTTTTT,CASSLDGRNTGELFF,NA,TRBJ2-2,TRBV5-1,NA
TGTGCCAGCAGCAGGGGACGACAGGGGGCAGGCGGGGAGCTGTTTTTT,CASSRGRQGAGGELFF,TRBD1,TRBJ2-2,TRBV11-2,NA
TGTGCCAGCAGCTTAGGGGCTACCAACTCTGGAAACACCATATATTTT,CASSLGATNSGNTIYF,NA,TRBJ1-3,TRBV7-9,NA
TGTGCCAGCAGCTTAGCCAAAGGTTGGGGGAAAAGCTCCTACGAGCAGTACTTC,CASSLAKGWGKSSYEQYF,NA,TRBJ2-7,TRBV7-8,NA
TGTGCCTGGAGTGTACCGGGTTTAAACACCATATATTTT,CAWSVPGLNTIYF,NA,TRBJ1-3,TRBV30,once
TGTGCCAGCAGCGGCGCTGGGACTAGCGAATATACGCAGTATTTT,CASSGAGTSEYTQYF,TRBD2,TRBJ2-3,TRBV9,few
TGTGCCAGTAGCCCCATGCGAGGGCGGACTAACTATGGCTACACCTTC,CASSPMRGRTNYGYTF,NA,TRBJ1-2,TRBV19,few
TGTGCCACCAGCTGGGAGAACACCGGGGAGCTGTTTTTT,CATSWENTGELFF,NA,TRBJ2-2,TRBV15,NA
TGTGCCAGCAGCTGGAACTACGAGCAGTACTTC,CASSWNYEQYF,NA,TRBJ2-7,TRBV5-5,few
TGTGCCAGCAGCCCGGGCCGTTGGGAATCCATATATTTT,CASSPGRWESIYF,NA,TRBJ1-3,TRBV7-6,NA
TGTGCCAGCAGTTACTCAGAAGCGGGAGCAATGGAGCAGTACTTC,CASSYSEAGAMEQYF,TRBD2,TRBJ2-7,TRBV6-5,few
TGTGCCAGCAGTTCCGTGGGACAGCCACTGTTTTTT,CASSSVGQPLFF,TRBD1,TRBJ1-4,TRBV27,NA
TGTGCCAGCACATCTCCGCCAGCAGATACGCAGTATTTT,CASTSPPADTQYF,NA,TRBJ2-3,TRBV27,NA
TGTGCCAGCAGTCAGGGACTAGATGGCGAAGAGCAGTACTTC,CASSQGLDGEEQYF,TRBD2,TRBJ2-7,TRBV27,NA
TGCGCCAGCAGTTCCAGGGGGCACTATGGCTACACCTTC,CASSSRGHYGYTF,TRBD1,TRBJ1-2,TRBV10-2,NA
TGTGCCAGCAGAATACAGGGCTTAGCTAACTATGGCTACACCTTC,CASRIQGLANYGYTF,NA,TRBJ1-2,TRBV6-1,NA
TGTGCTAGTGGTTCCACCGAGGACTACTCCACAGATACGCAGTATTTT,CASGSTEDYSTDTQYF,NA,TRBJ2-3,TRBV12-5,NA
TGTGCCAGCGAACCCTCTGGGGCCAACGTCCTGACTTTC,CASEPSGANVLTF,NA,TRBJ2-6,TRBV19,few
TGTGCCATCAGTGACGAGGGGAACACTGAAGCTTTCTTT,CAISDEGNTEAFF,NA,TRBJ1-1,TRBV10-3,NA
TGTGCCAGCAGTGAAGAGGGGGGCAGCCCCAACAATGAGCAGTTCTTC,CASSEEGGSPNNEQFF,NA,TRBJ2-1,TRBV6-1,NA
TGTGCCAGCAGTCCCGAAGGGCTTGTGGGGGCGAACACCATATATTTT,CASSPEGLVGANTIYF,NA,TRBJ1-3,TRBV2,few
TGTGCCAGCAGCCTAACGGGTGACTCCTACAATGAGCAGTTCTTC,CASSLTGDSYNEQFF,NA,TRBJ2-1,TRBV7-9,NA
TGTGCCAGCAGGACAGGGTTGGAAATTACCACAGATACGCAGTATTTT,CASRTGLEITTDTQYF,TRBD1,TRBJ2-3,TRBV11-1,NA
TGTGCCAGCAGTTTATTTCCCCTAGCCCACCCAATCACAGATACGCAGTATTTT,CASSLFPLAHPITDTQYF,NA,TRBJ2-3,TRBV27,NA
TGTGCCACCAGCAGAGATCTCAGCCAGGGCACAGATACGCAGTATTTT,CATSRDLSQGTDTQYF,NA,TRBJ2-3,TRBV15,NA
TGTGCCAGCAGCTTAACTCCCCCCACAGATACGCAGTATTTT,CASSLTPPTDTQYF,NA,TRBJ2-3,TRBV7-3,few
TGTGCCAGCAGCCTGGGGTGGAGGGGTAGTGGCTACACCTTC,CASSLGWRGSGYTF,NA,TRBJ1-2,TRBV5-4,few
TGTGCCAGCAGCTCGCCTAGCGAGGGTACCTACGAGCAGTACTTC,CASSSPSEGTYEQYF,NA,TRBJ2-7,TRBV5-6,NA